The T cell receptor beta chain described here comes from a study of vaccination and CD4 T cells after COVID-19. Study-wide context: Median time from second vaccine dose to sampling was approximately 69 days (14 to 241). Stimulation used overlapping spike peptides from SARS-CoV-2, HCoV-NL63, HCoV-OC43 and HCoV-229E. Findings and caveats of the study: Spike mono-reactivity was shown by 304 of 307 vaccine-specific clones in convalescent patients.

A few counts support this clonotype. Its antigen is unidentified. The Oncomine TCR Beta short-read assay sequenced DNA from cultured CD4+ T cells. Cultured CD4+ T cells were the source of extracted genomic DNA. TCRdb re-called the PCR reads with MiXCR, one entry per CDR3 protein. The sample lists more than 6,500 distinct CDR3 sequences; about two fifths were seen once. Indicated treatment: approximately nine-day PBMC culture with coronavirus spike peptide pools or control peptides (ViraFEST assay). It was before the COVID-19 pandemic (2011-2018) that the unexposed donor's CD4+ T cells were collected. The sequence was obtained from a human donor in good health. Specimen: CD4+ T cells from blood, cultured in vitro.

CDR3 protein: CASSLAQGGSYEQYF. The CDR3 DNA reads TGTGCCAGCAGCTTAGCCCAGGGGGGGTCCTACGAGCAGTACTTC. The chain carries TRBV7-9 and TRBJ2-7, with D tentatively TRBD1 or TRBD2 (7 bases each). The CDR3 runs 15 residues. V dropped 0 bases and J dropped 1 base, with 10 bases sitting between them. Germline assignment: CDR1 SEHNR and CDR2 FQNEAQ (reference sequence).